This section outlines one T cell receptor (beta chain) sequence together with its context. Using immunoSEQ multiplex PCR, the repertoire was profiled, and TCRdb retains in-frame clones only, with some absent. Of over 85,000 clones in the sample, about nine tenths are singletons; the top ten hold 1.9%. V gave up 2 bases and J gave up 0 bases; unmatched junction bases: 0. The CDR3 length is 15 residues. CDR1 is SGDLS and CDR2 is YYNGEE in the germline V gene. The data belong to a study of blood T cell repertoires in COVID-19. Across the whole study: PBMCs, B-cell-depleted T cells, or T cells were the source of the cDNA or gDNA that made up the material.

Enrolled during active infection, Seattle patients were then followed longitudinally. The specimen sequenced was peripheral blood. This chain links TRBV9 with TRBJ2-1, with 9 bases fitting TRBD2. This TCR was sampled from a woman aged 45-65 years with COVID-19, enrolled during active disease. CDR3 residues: CASSVSGGSYNEQFF. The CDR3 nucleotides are TGTGCCAGCAGCGTTAGCGGGGGCTCCTACAATGAGCAGTTCTTC.